This T cell receptor beta chain was captured in a study of T cell changes during pregnancy in multiple sclerosis. This CDR3 is built from 18 residues. J lost 5 bases, V lost 4 bases, and 13 bases had no gene match. The germline V gene encodes CDR1 LGHNA and CDR2 YSLEER. TCRdb keeps only in-frame clones here, not all; method: immunoSEQ multiplex PCR. The sample shows some 54,000 clones, approximately 93% of them seen only once. This material consisted of peripheral blood, taken after pregnancy. This rearrangement joins TRBV4-3 to TRBJ2-3; 12 bases match TRBD2. The receptor was derived from a female donor with multiple sclerosis, enrolled in a pregnancy study. The CDR3 here is CASSLDRLAGDGVDTQYF. CDR3 DNA: TGCGCCAGCAGCCTCGACCGACTAGCGGGAGACGGGGTAGATACGCAGTATTTT.